What follows are 23 T cell receptor beta chains derived from one specimen sequenced in a study of T cell responses to AZD1222 COVID-19 vaccine. Profiled with immunoSEQ multiplex PCR; TCRdb holds only in-frame clones, not every one. The data contain about 83,000 clones, 75% to 90% of them singletons. The sample here was peripheral blood, taken on day 0 of AZD1222 vaccination. The receptors were sampled from an adult in good health.

J is TRBJ1-6 and V is TRBV27, with D tentatively TRBD1 (5 bases). Trimming shortened V by 6 bases and J by 5 bases, and 14 bases separated the two germline ends. The CDR3 contains 15 residues. Germline V lookup: CDR1 MNHEY, CDR2 SMNVEV (reference sequence). As DNA, the CDR3 is TGTGCCAGCAGCTTGGTGTGGGGGGATAATTCACCCCTCCACTTT. Translation gives CASSLVWGDNSPLHF.

This clone was detected once. This chain uses TRBV14 with TRBJ2-7; 7 bases are shared with TRBD1. CDR1 is SGHDN, CDR2 FVKESK, per germline. The CDR3 is 17 residues long. Unmatched junction bases numbered 15, after V lost 4 bases and J lost 3 bases. The CDR3 reads CASSPPFRGQYYYEQYF. The CDR3 nucleotides read TGTGCCAGCAGCCCCCCCTTTCGGGGACAGTACTACTACGAGCAGTACTTC.

This chain connects TRBV19 to TRBJ2-2; maybe TRBD2 (5 bases). The V end lost 6 bases, the J end lost 6 bases, and 20 bases lay between the germline ends. Germline loops: CDR1 LNHDA, CDR2 SQIVND (reference sequence). The CDR3 covers 16 residues. The CDR3 DNA sequence: TGTGCCAGTAGCCCCGTCCCCACTAGAACCTCCGGGGAGCTGTTTTTT. Its protein is CASSPVPTRTSGELFF.

This chain uses TRBV19 with TRBJ2-1, with D hard to call. The CDR3 contains 11 residues. Germline V lookup: CDR1 LNHDA, CDR2 SQIVND (reference sequence). V was cut by 11 bases and J by 7 bases, with 12 bases left in between. CDR3 bases: TGTGCCGCTTACGGAGTTAATGAGCAGTTCTTC. Encoded protein: CAAYGVNEQFF. Supplemented by reference TRBV19 and TRBJ2-1, the full variable domain reads DGGITQSPKYLFRKEGQNVTLSCEQNLNHDAMYWYRQDPGQGLRLIYYSQIVNDFQKGDIAEGYSVSREKKESFPLTVTSAQKNPTAFYLCAAYGVNEQFFGPGTRLTVL.

The V call is TRBV5-1, the J call TRBJ1-5; D is possibly TRBD1 (5 bases). Trimming shortened V by 4 bases and J by 7 bases, and 15 bases separated the two germline ends. The CDR3 is 14 amino acids. CDR1 is SGHRS, CDR2 YFSETQ, per germline. The CDR3 coding sequence is TGCGCCAGCAGCCGGGGAGGGGAGGGGCAGCCCCAGCATTTT. It yields the protein CASSRGGEGQPQHF.

The chain combines TRBV3-1 (or the pseudogene TRBV3-2) with TRBJ2-1; D uncertain. The CDR3 contains 11 residues. Trimming removed 2 bases at V and 10 bases at J, with 6 bases between. Germline V gene data show CDR1 as LGHDT and CDR2 as YNNKEL (reference sequence). The CDR3 DNA reads as TGTGCCAGCAGCCAATCCCAAGAGCAGTTCTTC. Amino acid sequence: CASSQSQEQFF.

The chain links TRBV28 to TRBJ1-5; a weak D match, TRBD1 (5 bases). The CDR3 is 15 residues long. Trimming stripped 2 bases from V and 6 bases from J, with 14 bases between. The V gene's germline CDR1 is MDHEN and CDR2 SYDVKM. DNA of the CDR3: TGTGCCAGCAGTTTAACGGCAGGGTTGGGTCAGCCCCAGCATTTT. Protein product: CASSLTAGLGQPQHF.

The chain is built from TRBV7-9 and TRBJ1-6; 7 bases fit TRBD1. The CDR3 sequence is 16 residues long. Germline CDR1 and CDR2: SEHNR and FQNEAQ (reference sequence). V was clipped by 4 bases and J by 8 bases; unmatched bases: 11. This chain's CDR3 is CASSSRDSRLDSPLHF. The CDR3 coding sequence is TGTGCCAGCAGCTCGAGGGACAGTCGCCTTGATTCACCCCTCCACTTT.

This clone has just one count. The V call is TRBV5-1, the J call TRBJ2-2; the D gene is possibly TRBD2 (5 bases). This CDR3 contains 14 residues. Looked up from germline, CDR1 is SGHRS and CDR2 is YFSETQ. The V and J ends lost 7 bases and 1 base respectively, with 11 bases between them. CDR3 region: CASSHGGNTGELFF. The CDR3 nucleotides are TGCGCCAGCTCCCACGGAGGGAACACCGGGGAGCTGTTTTTT.

The rearrangement joins TRBV5-1 to TRBJ1-2, with TRBD1 identical over 12 bases. Germline V gives CDR1 SGHRS, CDR2 YFSETQ. The CDR3 is 16 amino acids. The V segment lost 0 bases and the J segment 6 bases; nucleotides outside the gene matches: 6. This CDR3 reads CASSLAPGQGAHGYTF. In DNA form, the CDR3 reads TGCGCCAGCAGCTTGGCCCCGGGACAGGGGGCGCATGGCTACACCTTC.

J is TRBJ1-5 and V is TRBV21-1; the table assigns TRBD1, which was not confirmed against the DNA. TRBV21-1 has pseudogene status. There are 16 residues in the CDR3. The CDR3 loop is CASSRPGQGNGQPQHF. CDR3 DNA sequence: TGTGCCAGCAGCAGACCGGGACAGGGGAACGGTCAGCCCCAGCATTTT.

The rearrangement joins TRBV28 to TRBJ2-7, with D uncertain. This CDR3 is built from 15 residues. Trimming shortened V by 7 bases and J by 2 bases, and 18 bases separated the two germline ends. Germline V gives CDR1 MDHEN, CDR2 SYDVKM. CDR3 loop: CASTRGPNHPYEQYF. CDR3 in DNA: TGTGCCAGCACCCGAGGACCCAATCACCCCTACGAGCAGTACTTC.

The chain has TRBV9 and TRBJ2-7; TRBD1 agrees at 12 bases. CDR1 SGDLS and CDR2 YYNGEE come from the germline V gene. V lost 4 bases, J lost 4 bases, and 12 bases stayed unmatched. This CDR3 region has 17 residues. CDR3 DNA: TGTGCCAGCAGCCCTAGAGGGGGACAGGGGGCGCATTACGAGCAGTACTTC. As protein: CASSPRGGQGAHYEQYF.

Notes on this clone: The same CDR3 can be traced to other DNA sequences in this sample. The chain carries TRBV28 and TRBJ2-7, with D hard to call. The length of the CDR3 is 13 residues. Between the trimmed V and J ends, which lost 3 bases and 2 bases, there was a span of 8 bases. Germline loops: CDR1 MDHEN, CDR2 SYDVKM. DNA of the CDR3: TGTGCCAGCAGTTTCCCGGGTGCCTACGAGCAGTACTTC. Protein product: CASSFPGAYEQYF.

The chain links TRBV28 to TRBJ1-4, with no clear D. Trimming took off 4 bases at V and 7 bases at J, with 16 bases between the two ends. Germline V CDR1 and CDR2: MDHEN, SYDVKM. There are 15 residues in the CDR3. CDR3 bases: TGTGCCAGCAGTTCACTTCGGCTCGATCTTGAAAAACTGTTTTTT. Translating it yields CASSSLRLDLEKLFF.

This chain uses TRBV28 with TRBJ2-7, with unresolved D. CDR3 length equals 14 residues. V was trimmed by 3 bases and J by 2 bases, leaving 11 bases between them. Looked up from germline, CDR1 is MDHEN and CDR2 is SYDVKM. The CDR3 DNA reads TGTGCCAGCAGTTTCCAAGGCGCTACCTACGAGCAGTACTTC. Translation gives CASSFQGATYEQYF.

The J gene is TRBJ2-7, the V gene TRBV27, with 11 bases fitting TRBD2. Germline V gene sequence: CDR1 MNHEY, CDR2 SMNVEV (reference sequence). Trimming cost V 4 bases and J 7 bases; bases outside gene matches: 6. The CDR3 totals 14 residues. For the CDR3, the DNA is TGTGCCAGCAGTTCCGGGACTAGCGGCTTGGAGCAGTACTTC. Translating gives CASSSGTSGLEQYF.

This clone was found once. The chain has TRBV5-1 and TRBJ2-7; TRBD1 agrees at 9 bases. With V trimmed by 0 bases and J by 5 bases, 6 bases remained unmatched. The CDR3 contains 15 residues. Per the germline V gene, CDR1 is SGHRS and CDR2 is YFSETQ. The CDR3 sequence: CASSLATDRGNEQYF. CDR3 DNA sequence: TGCGCCAGCAGCTTGGCTACGGACAGGGGTAACGAGCAGTACTTC.

The CDR3 sequence is CASSLSGNTDTQYF. CDR3 nucleotide sequence: TGTGCCAGCAGCTTAAGTGGGAACACAGATACGCAGTATTTT. This chain links TRBV13 with TRBJ2-3; D is unresolved. This CDR3 has 14 amino acids. CDR1 and CDR2 (germline): PRHDT, FYEKMQ (reference sequence). The ends were cut back, 2 bases at V and 2 bases at J, with 8 bases in the middle.

The rearrangement links TRBV14 to TRBJ2-7; D uncertain. The V gene's germline CDR1 is SGHDN and CDR2 FVKESK. The ends were cut back, 1 base at V and 0 bases at J, with 25 bases in the middle. The CDR3 loop spans 20 amino acids. The CDR3 nucleotides are TGTGCCAGCAGCCAAGTTGTCGCCTCCCTCACAGTTCTTCACTCCTACGAGCAGTACTTC. This translates into CASSQVVASLTVLHSYEQYF.

The gene calls are TRBV28 and TRBJ2-7; D is ambiguous. CDR3 length: 13 residues. V dropped 6 bases and J dropped 4 bases, with 13 bases sitting between them. The germline V gene has CDR1 MDHEN and CDR2 SYDVKM. The CDR3 region is CASRSNGPYEQYF. The CDR3 DNA reads as TGTGCCAGCAGGAGTAACGGCCCTTACGAGCAGTACTTC.

V and J are TRBV28 and TRBJ2-1; TRBD2 aligns across 9 bases. CDR1 is MDHEN, CDR2 SYDVKM, per germline. This CDR3 is built from 17 residues. Trimming removed 5 bases from V and 3 bases from J; junction bases left unmatched: 11. The DNA of the CDR3 is TGTGCCAGCAGTAAGGGCGGGAGGGCCCCCCTCTACAATGAGCAGTTCTTC. Protein sequence: CASSKGGRAPLYNEQFF.

The chain has TRBV10-3 and TRBJ1-1; the D is unclear. This CDR3 comprises 13 residues. Germline-derived CDR1 and CDR2 are ENHRY and SYGVKD. Trimming removed 3 bases from V and 1 base from J, with 6 bases in between. The CDR3: CAISEGRNTEAFF. The CDR3 nucleotides are TGTGCCATCAGTGAAGGACGGAACACTGAAGCTTTCTTT.